These T cell receptor beta chains were read from a single sample in a study of shared clonotypes between healthy human individuals. The assay was immunoSEQ multiplex PCR, and TCRdb's table has in-frame clones only and misses some. Of 2 million to 2.5 million clones in the sample, about 95% are singletons; the top ten hold roughly 1.1%. The sequenced material came from naive CD8+ T cells sorted from blood. The source of these receptors is a man younger than 35 in good health. The CDR3 runs from the conserved cysteine through the conserved F or W. D genes are given only for firm matches. Clone size is stated in some rows and not others, as once, few, many or a class when expanded.

J gene: TRBJ1-1
V gene: TRBV30
D gene: -
clone size: few
CDR3 protein: CAWRADSQNTEAFF
CDR3 DNA: TGTGCCTGGAGAGCGGACAGCCAGAACACTGAAGCTTTCTTT

J gene: TRBJ2-3
V gene: TRBV7-2
D gene: TRBD1
clone size: -
CDR3 protein: CASSLSGLGTGFTDTQYF
CDR3 DNA: TGTGCCAGCAGCTTGTCGGGACTCGGGACAGGGTTCACAGATACGCAGTATTTT

J gene: TRBJ2-5
V gene: TRBV27
D gene: -
clone size: -
CDR3 protein: CASSFLGADTQYF
CDR3 DNA: TGTGCCAGCAGTTTTCTGGGGGCCGATACCCAGTACTTC

J gene: TRBJ2-7
V gene: TRBV7-9
D gene: -
clone size: -
CDR3 protein: CASSHYDGYEQYF
CDR3 DNA: TGTGCCAGCAGCCATTATGACGGCTACGAGCAGTACTTC

J gene: TRBJ2-7
V gene: TRBV5-6
D gene: TRBD2
clone size: -
CDR3 protein: CASSLGLAGGRSYEQYF
CDR3 DNA: TGTGCCAGCAGCTTGGGACTAGCGGGGGGGCGGTCCTACGAGCAGTACTTC

J gene: TRBJ2-7
V gene: TRBV4-3
D gene: -
clone size: -
CDR3 protein: CASSQEWVSAPGIEQYF
CDR3 DNA: TGCGCCAGCAGCCAAGAATGGGTTTCCGCACCAGGGATAGAGCAGTACTTC

J gene: TRBJ1-1
V gene: TRBV7-9
D gene: -
clone size: -
CDR3 protein: CASPNPGTEAFF
CDR3 DNA: TGTGCCAGCCCGAACCCGGGCACTGAAGCTTTCTTT

J gene: TRBJ2-3
V gene: TRBV7-2
D gene: TRBD2
clone size: -
CDR3 protein: CASSLDTGLLTDTQYF
CDR3 DNA: TGTGCCAGCAGCTTAGACACGGGACTATTAACAGATACGCAGTATTTT

J gene: TRBJ1-6
V gene: TRBV7-2
D gene: TRBD1
clone size: -
CDR3 protein: CASSSLNGPQGFHF
CDR3 DNA: TGTGCCAGCAGCTCCCTAAACGGACCACAGGGGTTCCACTTT

J gene: TRBJ1-6
V gene: TRBV5-6
D gene: -
clone size: -
CDR3 protein: CASGLGGADNSPLHF
CDR3 DNA: TGTGCCAGCGGTTTAGGGGGGGCTGATAATTCACCCCTCCACTTT

J gene: TRBJ1-5
V gene: TRBV7-6
D gene: -
clone size: -
CDR3 protein: CASSLDPGEVQPQHF
CDR3 DNA: TGTGCCAGCAGCTTAGATCCAGGGGAGGTTCAGCCCCAGCATTTT

J gene: TRBJ2-3
V gene: TRBV9
D gene: TRBD2
clone size: -
CDR3 protein: CASSVDSGSTDTQYF
CDR3 DNA: TGTGCCAGCAGCGTAGATAGCGGGAGCACAGATACGCAGTATTTT

J gene: TRBJ2-1
V gene: TRBV4-1
D gene: TRBD2
clone size: -
CDR3 protein: CASRQTSGGYNEQFF
CDR3 DNA: TGCGCCAGCAGACAGACTAGCGGGGGTTACAATGAGCAGTTCTTC

J gene: TRBJ2-2
V gene: TRBV19
D gene: -
clone size: -
CDR3 protein: CASSISGTGELFF
CDR3 DNA: TGTGCCAGTAGTATTTCCGGCACCGGGGAGCTGTTTTTT

J gene: TRBJ1-1
V gene: TRBV29-1
D gene: TRBD1
clone size: -
CDR3 protein: CSGDRGPVTEAFF
CDR3 DNA: TGCAGCGGAGACAGGGGGCCGGTGACTGAAGCTTTCTTT

J gene: TRBJ2-4
V gene: TRBV6-5
D gene: TRBD2
clone size: -
CDR3 protein: CASSYSSGGFKNIQYF
CDR3 DNA: TGTGCCAGCAGTTACTCTAGCGGGGGATTCAAAAACATTCAGTACTTC

J gene: TRBJ1-4
V gene: TRBV2
D gene: TRBD1
clone size: -
CDR3 protein: CAITDRAGEKLFF
CDR3 DNA: TGTGCCATTACCGACAGGGCAGGGGAAAAACTGTTTTTT

J gene: TRBJ2-7
V gene: TRBV14
D gene: -
clone size: -
CDR3 protein: CASSQALRDYEQYF
CDR3 DNA: TGTGCCAGCAGCCAAGCGCTCAGGGACTACGAGCAGTACTTC

J gene: TRBJ2-7
V gene: TRBV28
D gene: -
clone size: -
CDR3 protein: CASSLGPGTYSYEQYF
CDR3 DNA: TGTGCCAGCAGTTTAGGCCCCGGGACGTACTCCTACGAGCAGTACTTC

J gene: TRBJ2-1
V gene: TRBV29-1
D gene: TRBD2
clone size: -
CDR3 protein: CSVEGGRTLYNEQFF
CDR3 DNA: TGCAGCGTTGAGGGCGGGAGGACCCTCTACAATGAGCAGTTCTTC

J gene: TRBJ2-2
V gene: TRBV7-2
D gene: TRBD1
clone size: -
CDR3 protein: CASSGPGQGATGELFF
CDR3 DNA: TGTGCCAGCAGCGGCCCGGGACAGGGGGCCACCGGGGAGCTGTTTTTT

J gene: TRBJ2-3
V gene: TRBV6-5
D gene: -
clone size: -
CDR3 protein: CASSYRGGAGDTQYF
CDR3 DNA: TGTGCCAGCAGTTATCGGGGCGGGGCGGGTGATACGCAGTATTTT

J gene: TRBJ2-1
V gene: TRBV28
D gene: -
clone size: -
CDR3 protein: CASSLGTANNEQFF
CDR3 DNA: TGTGCCAGCAGTTTAGGGACGGCAAATAATGAGCAGTTCTTC

J gene: TRBJ2-2
V gene: TRBV5-1
D gene: TRBD2
clone size: once
CDR3 protein: CASSSGTITTGELFF
CDR3 DNA: TGCGCCAGCAGCTCTGGGACTATAACCACCGGGGAGCTGTTTTTT

J gene: TRBJ1-5
V gene: TRBV4-3
D gene: TRBD1
clone size: -
CDR3 protein: CASSQDRSGGIGQPQHF
CDR3 DNA: TGCGCCAGCAGCCAAGATAGGTCAGGGGGCATTGGGCAGCCCCAGCATTTT

J gene: TRBJ2-1
V gene: TRBV2
D gene: -
clone size: -
CDR3 protein: CASSEFLPSSYNEQFF
CDR3 DNA: TGTGCCAGCAGTGAGTTCCTGCCTAGCTCCTACAATGAGCAGTTCTTC

J gene: TRBJ2-7
V gene: TRBV27
D gene: -
clone size: -
CDR3 protein: CASHPDPNGEQYF
CDR3 DNA: TGTGCCAGTCACCCGGACCCCAACGGCGAGCAGTACTTC

J gene: TRBJ2-7
V gene: TRBV6-5
D gene: TRBD1
clone size: -
CDR3 protein: CASSYVDRGSYEQYF
CDR3 DNA: TGTGCCAGCAGTTACGTGGACAGGGGATCCTACGAGCAGTACTTC

J gene: TRBJ2-1
V gene: TRBV13
D gene: TRBD2
clone size: -
CDR3 protein: CASSPGTNNEQFF
CDR3 DNA: TGTGCCAGCAGCCCTGGGACTAACAATGAGCAGTTCTTC

J gene: TRBJ1-1
V gene: TRBV19
D gene: -
clone size: once
CDR3 protein: CASSMFPNTEAFF
CDR3 DNA: TGTGCCAGTAGTATGTTCCCGAACACTGAAGCTTTCTTT

J gene: TRBJ2-7
V gene: TRBV13
D gene: -
clone size: once
CDR3 protein: CASSLDSYEQYF
CDR3 DNA: TGTGCCAGCAGCCTGGACTCGTACGAGCAGTACTTC

J gene: TRBJ2-7
V gene: TRBV5-1
D gene: -
clone size: -
CDR3 protein: CASSLALGGEQYF
CDR3 DNA: TGCGCCAGCAGCTTGGCTTTGGGTGGCGAGCAGTACTTC

J gene: TRBJ1-6
V gene: TRBV11-2
D gene: -
clone size: -
CDR3 protein: CASSFSWGWESSYNSPLHF
CDR3 DNA: TGTGCCAGCAGCTTCAGCTGGGGGTGGGAGAGCTCCTATAATTCACCCCTCCACTTT

J gene: TRBJ1-1
V gene: TRBV6-6
D gene: -
clone size: -
CDR3 protein: CASSYYTEMNTEAFF
CDR3 DNA: TGTGCCAGCAGTTACTACACAGAGATGAACACTGAAGCTTTCTTT

J gene: TRBJ2-7
V gene: TRBV7-9
D gene: TRBD1
clone size: -
CDR3 protein: CASSLVPGQGAYEQYF
CDR3 DNA: TGTGCCAGCAGCCTTGTACCGGGACAGGGGGCTTACGAGCAGTACTTC

J gene: TRBJ2-7
V gene: TRBV7-9
D gene: TRBD1
clone size: -
CDR3 protein: CASSIGQGAMYEQYF
CDR3 DNA: TGTGCCAGCAGCATCGGACAGGGGGCGATGTACGAGCAGTACTTC

J gene: TRBJ2-1
V gene: TRBV27
D gene: -
clone size: -
CDR3 protein: CASRGRDTSYNEQFF
CDR3 DNA: TGTGCCAGCAGGGGCAGGGATACCTCCTACAATGAGCAGTTCTTC

J gene: TRBJ1-1
V gene: TRBV19
D gene: -
clone size: -
CDR3 protein: CASSIRVGDTEAFF
CDR3 DNA: TGTGCCAGTAGTATCAGGGTGGGGGACACTGAAGCTTTCTTT

J gene: TRBJ1-1
V gene: TRBV5-1
D gene: -
clone size: -
CDR3 protein: CASSLAPNAEAFF
CDR3 DNA: TGCGCCAGCAGCTTGGCACCAAATGCTGAAGCTTTCTTT

J gene: TRBJ2-1
V gene: TRBV7-9
D gene: -
clone size: -
CDR3 protein: CAGEGSLPNNEQFF
CDR3 DNA: TGTGCCGGAGAAGGGAGTCTGCCAAACAATGAGCAGTTCTTC

J gene: TRBJ2-7
V gene: TRBV7-6
D gene: -
clone size: -
CDR3 protein: CASSLEQGGYEQYF
CDR3 DNA: TGTGCCAGCAGCTTAGAACAGGGGGGGTACGAGCAGTACTTC

J gene: TRBJ2-7
V gene: TRBV6-5
D gene: TRBD2
clone size: -
CDR3 protein: CASRTSGGGTYEQYF
CDR3 DNA: TGTGCCAGCAGAACCAGCGGGGGGGGCACCTACGAGCAGTACTTC